These 4 T cell receptor beta chains were all obtained from the same sample, sequenced in a study of blood T cell repertoires in COVID-19. The assay was immunoSEQ multiplex PCR, and TCRdb's table has in-frame clones only and misses some. This table has approximately 71,000 clones, roughly 85% appearing once. Sequencing used peripheral blood. All receptors derive from a man between 60 and 75 years old with active or convalescent COVID-19.

The chain links TRBV9 to TRBJ2-2; 9 nucleotides line up with TRBD1. Germline CDR1 reads SGDLS; CDR2 reads YYNGEE. CDR3 length: 15 residues. The junction had 5 bases not matched to a gene; V was cut back by 4 bases and J by 4 bases. The CDR3 bases are TGTGCCAGCAGCTTTGAGACAGGGGGCACCGGGGAGCTGTTTTTT. Protein: CASSFETGGTGELFF.

The genes are TRBV6-1 and TRBJ1-6; D gene unclear. The germline V and J ends were trimmed by 3 bases and 0 bases, with 15 bases remaining between them. The CDR3 runs 18 residues. CDR1 and CDR2 from the germline V gene are MNHNS and SASEGT. The CDR3 DNA sequence: TGTGCCAGCAGTGAGTTTGGACGGGAGAGCTCCTATAATTCACCCCTCCACTTT. This encodes CASSEFGRESSYNSPLHF.

The gene calls are TRBV7-9 and TRBJ2-1; no firm D call. Trimming took off 8 bases at V and 12 bases at J, with 11 bases between the two ends. CDR1 SEHNR and CDR2 FQNEAQ come from the germline V gene (reference sequence). This CDR3 has 10 amino acids. The CDR3 loop is CASAEYRQFF. DNA of the CDR3: TGTGCCAGCGCCGAGTATAGGCAGTTCTTC. Filled out from reference TRBV7-9 and TRBJ2-1, the complete variable domain reads DTGVSQNPRHKITKRGQNVTFRCDPISEHNRLYWYRQTLGQGPEFLTYFQNEAQLEKSRLLSDRFSAERPKGSFSTLEIQRTEQGDSAMYLCASAEYRQFFGPGTRLTVL.

The rearrangement links TRBV9 to TRBJ1-4; D possibly corresponds to TRBD1 (5 bases). The CDR3 runs to 13 residues. The germline V and J ends were trimmed by 2 bases and 7 bases, with 9 bases remaining between them. CDR1 is SGDLS, CDR2 YYNGEE, per germline. CDR3 nucleotide sequence: TGTGCCAGCAGCGTGGGGGGGTCTGAAAAACTGTTTTTT. Its translation is CASSVGGSEKLFF. Drawing the rest from reference TRBV9 and TRBJ1-4, the complete variable domain is DSGVTQTPKHLITATGQRVTLRCSPRSGDLSVYWYQQSLDQGLQFLIQYYNGEERAKGNILERFSAQQFPDLHSELNLSSLELGDSALYFCASSVGGSEKLFFGSGTQLSVL.